This T cell receptor beta chain was documented in a study of blood T cells in healthy people across ages. This clonotype appeared a few times. What it recognizes is unknown. Study conclusions and caveats: With age, beta diversity per million T cells declined roughly linearly, significantly by 40.

The CDR3 has 16 residues. Germline loops: CDR1 SGHVS, CDR2 FNYEAQ. Trimming took 4 bases from V and 2 from J, leaving 16 bases between them. A second PCR, run for 7 to 11 cycles, used a sample-barcoded 5' primer plus a J-beta primer mix. One entry per CDR3 protein results from TCRdb running MiXCR on the 5' RACE reads. Here the sample spans 1.5 million to 2 million distinct CDR3 sequences, 28% being singletons. Samples had at least 7 million PBMCs isolated from them. The chain uses TRBV7-6 and TRBJ2-3, with D tentatively TRBD1 or TRBD2 (5 bases each). The receptor comes from a woman under 40 in good health. Input material: blood. CDR3 amino acids: CASSSRPGAPTDTQYF. CDR3 DNA: TGTGCCAGCAGCTCCAGACCCGGGGCCCCCACAGATACGCAGTATTTT.